This T cell receptor beta chain was recorded in a study of breast tumors, draining lymph nodes, adjacent tissues (dated by TCRdb to about 2016). Some background on the complete study: The study compared TCR beta repertoires across tumor, adjacent nontumor tissue and axillary lymph nodes from breast cancer patients. In human breast cancer, the study set out to evaluate how tumor, surrounding tissue and draining lymph node repertoires relate to one another and whether T cells may move between these sites.

V is reduced by 6 bases and J by 11 bases, leaving a spacing of 24 bases between them. As encoded in the germline V gene, CDR1 is SGHTA while CDR2 is FQGTGA. The CDR3, cysteine through phenylalanine, is 15 amino acids long. Only CDR3 DNA remains: 45 bases, in frame from the first base. The lymph node samples were taken from the axillary draining lymph nodes of breast cancer patients. Sequencing took place on an Illumina HiSeq 2000. TCR beta chain libraries were generated through multiplex PCR amplification. The amplified TCR beta chain products were analyzed by high-throughput sequencing. The public sequencing data were trimmed at Q25 with fastp and processed into clonotypes with MiXCR by TCRdb, which kept only in-frame beta chains. Each record represents a unique CDR3 protein, reported with the most common genes and DNA among its rows. The sample includes 200,000 to 300,000 distinct CDR3 sequences, with 30% to 35% observed a single time. Of the sample, more than 0.85% falls within the top ten clones.

Overall study outcomes, separate from this receptor: The conclusion that tumor T cells originate in lymph nodes was framed as consistent with a hypothesis rather than directly demonstrated. In luminal-like breast cancer, tumor and nontumor tissue repertoires resembled each other significantly more than in basal-like breast cancer. The data were considered consistent with the idea that most tumor T cells come from the lymph node and then expand in tumor tissue. Tumor T-cell repertoires showed less diversity than lymph node repertoires and more diversity than nontumor tissue repertoires, and tumor T-cell repertoires showed preferential V and J gene usage.

With respect to this clonotype: It lacks a known antigen. No clone much larger than this one lies a single base away; base qualities are absent.

Sequenced sample: axillary lymph node tissue. The rearranged segments are TRBV7-3 and TRBJ2-3; the D gene is tentatively TRBD1 or TRBD2, each matching 6 bases. The sequence was collected from a female donor with breast cancer. Some clones in this sample may be carry-over from other donors' samples. The sequenced DNA: TGTGCCAGCAGGAATGAGGGGGGCCTAGACAATGAGCAGTATTTT. It translates to CASRNEGGLDNEQYF.